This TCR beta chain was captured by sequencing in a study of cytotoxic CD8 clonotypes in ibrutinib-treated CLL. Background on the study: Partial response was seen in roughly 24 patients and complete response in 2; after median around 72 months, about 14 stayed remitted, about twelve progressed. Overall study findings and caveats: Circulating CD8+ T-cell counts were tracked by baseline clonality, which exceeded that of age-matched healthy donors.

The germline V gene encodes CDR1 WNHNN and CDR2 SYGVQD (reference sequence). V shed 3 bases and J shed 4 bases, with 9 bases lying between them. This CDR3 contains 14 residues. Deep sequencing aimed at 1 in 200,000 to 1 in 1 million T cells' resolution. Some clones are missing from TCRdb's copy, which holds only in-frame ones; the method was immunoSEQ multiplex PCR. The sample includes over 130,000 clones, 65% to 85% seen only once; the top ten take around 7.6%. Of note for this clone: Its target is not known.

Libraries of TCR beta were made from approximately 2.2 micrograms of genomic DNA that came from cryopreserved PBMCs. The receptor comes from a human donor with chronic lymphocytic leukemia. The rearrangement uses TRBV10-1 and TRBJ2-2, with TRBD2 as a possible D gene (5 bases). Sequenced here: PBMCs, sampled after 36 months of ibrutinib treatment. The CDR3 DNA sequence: TGCGCCAGCAGTGATGCGGCGGGCACCGGGGAGCTGTTTTTT. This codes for CASSDAAGTGELFF.